The 8 T cell receptor beta chains reported below all come from one sample, sequenced in a study of blood T cell repertoires in COVID-19. Sequencing used immunoSEQ multiplex PCR; TCRdb keeps in-frame clones, though not all of them. The sample lists under 250,000 clones; 87% were seen once. The source material was PBMCs or T cells enriched from blood (not recorded which). Receptors were obtained from a man aged 25-40 years who had recovered from COVID-19.

The chain is built from TRBV4-1 and TRBJ2-5; D may be TRBD2 (5 bases). The CDR3 runs 16 residues. The V and J ends lost 3 bases and 1 base respectively, with 15 bases between them. Germline V gene lookup returns CDR1 MGHRA and CDR2 YSYEKL. CDR3 protein: CASSQLARNRQETQYF. CDR3 coding DNA: TGCGCCAGCAGCCAGCTAGCCCGGAATCGCCAAGAGACCCAGTACTTC.

The J gene is TRBJ1-6, the V gene TRBV27, with a tentative D call TRBD1 (6 bases). The CDR3 is 13 amino acids. V lost 6 bases and J lost 10, with 13 bases in between. Germline values: CDR1 MNHEY, CDR2 SMNVEV (reference sequence). CDR3 in DNA: TGTGCCAGCAGGGGGTACAGGGACTCACCCCTCCACTTT. This encodes CASRGYRDSPLHF.

The chain joins TRBV5-1 to TRBJ2-3; 7 bases map to TRBD1. The CDR3 runs 16 residues. The germline V gene has CDR1 SGHRS and CDR2 YFSETQ. V shed 0 bases and J 2 bases; nucleotides not matched to a gene: 6. The CDR3 here is CASSLGSGQATDTQYF. CDR3 coding DNA: TGCGCCAGCAGCTTGGGAAGTGGACAGGCCACAGATACGCAGTATTTT.

The V and J genes are TRBV5-6 and TRBJ1-1; TRBD1 matches 7 bases. The CDR3 loop spans 19 amino acids. Trimming cost V 0 bases and J 8 bases; bases outside gene matches: 22. The V gene's germline CDR1 is SGHDT and CDR2 YYEEEE. CDR3 residues: CASSLGVGVNRGVAGEAFF. The CDR3 nucleotides are TGTGCCAGCAGCTTGGGGGTGGGAGTCAACAGGGGCGTTGCGGGGGAAGCTTTCTTT. The full variable domain, completed using reference TRBV5-6 and TRBJ1-1, is DAGVTQSPTHLIKTRGQQVTLRCSPKSGHDTVSWYQQALGQGPQFIFQYYEEEERQRGNFPDRFSGHQFPNYSSELNVNALLLGDSALYLCASSLGVGVNRGVAGEAFFGQGTRLTVV.

The genes are TRBV7-9 and TRBJ2-7; tentative D call: TRBD2 (6 bases). The germline V and J ends were trimmed by 7 bases and 3 bases, with 13 bases remaining between them. Germline CDR1 and CDR2: SEHNR and FQNEAQ (reference sequence). The CDR3 extends over 13 amino acids. The CDR3: CASNKAGIYEQYF. Here the CDR3 DNA reads TGTGCCAGCAACAAGGCGGGGATCTACGAGCAGTACTTC.

The chain combines TRBV2 with TRBJ2-7; D possibly corresponds to TRBD1 (5 bases). V lost 6 bases and J 4 bases, leaving 19 bases between the germline ends. The CDR3 has 15 residues. Germline values: CDR1 SNHLY, CDR2 FYNNEI. CDR3 bases: TGTGCCAGCAGCCTCCAGGGTGGCGGACAATACGAGCAGTACTTC. Amino acids: CASSLQGGGQYEQYF. The entire variable domain, with the rest obtained from reference TRBV2 and TRBJ2-7, is as follows: EPEVTQTPSHQVTQMGQEVILRCVPISNHLYFYWYRQILGQKVEFLVSFYNNEISEKSEIFDDQFSVERPDGSNFTLKIRSTKLEDSAMYFCASSLQGGGQYEQYFGPGTRLTVT.

This chain links TRBV6-5 with TRBJ2-3, with 8 bases lining up with TRBD2. This CDR3 has 13 residues. Trimming cost V 6 bases and J 3 bases; bases outside gene matches: 2. Germline V lookup: CDR1 MNHEY, CDR2 SVGAGI. The CDR3 sequence is CASRSGGTDTQYF. In DNA, the CDR3 is TGTGCCAGCAGGAGCGGGGGAACAGATACGCAGTATTTT.

This clone was observed at least ten times. The genes are TRBV4-3 and TRBJ2-6, with unresolved D. This CDR3 is 16 amino acids long. Germline V gene sequence: CDR1 LGHNA, CDR2 YSLEER. The V and J ends lost 0 bases and 0 bases respectively, with 6 bases between them. The CDR3 region is CASSQDRGSGANVLTF. The CDR3 nucleotides read TGCGCCAGCAGCCAAGATCGAGGCTCTGGGGCCAACGTCCTGACTTTC.